This TCR beta chain emerged from a study of cytotoxic CD8 clonotypes in ibrutinib-treated CLL. Only in-frame clones appear in the TCRdb table, and some are missing; sequencing was by immunoSEQ multiplex PCR. The repertoire holds approximately 300,000 clones, with around four fifths as singletons. The table lists this clone with a few counts. This TCR came from a human donor with chronic lymphocytic leukemia. The sequences come from PBMCs, collected before ibrutinib treatment.

The CDR3 DNA reads TGTGCCAGCAGTATAAGAAGTGGGCCCCAGCATTTT. Its translation: CASSIRSGPQHF. The rearrangement joins TRBV6-5 to TRBJ1-5; the D is unclear. Per the germline V gene, CDR1 is MNHEY and CDR2 is SVGAGI. This CDR3 is 12 amino acids long. V was pared by 5 bases and J by 9 bases, with 11 bases between.